The TCR beta chain under discussion was sequenced for a study of identical twins. Study-level points and caveats: Twins showed weaker excess sharing in their beta out-of-frame sequences.

As for this clonotype: Its antigen remains unidentified.

Unique molecular identifiers were present on the cDNA, which also gained a universal primer site by template switching. TCRdb independently ran MiXCR on the 5' RACE reads; one entry per CDR3 protein. The sample includes roughly 1,500,000 distinct CDR3 sequences, roughly a third of them seen just once. Trimming removed 1 base from V and 2 bases from J, with 12 bases in between. The CDR3 has 16 residues. Germline-derived CDR1 and CDR2 are MNHNS and SASEGT. The source material was cord blood. This TCR was recovered from a newborn girl in good health. The chain links TRBV6-1 to TRBJ2-1; perhaps TRBD1 as D (5 bases). This chain's CDR3 is CASSEEGKGPYNEQFF. CDR3 in DNA: TGTGCCAGCAGTGAAGAAGGGAAGGGGCCCTACAATGAGCAGTTCTTC.